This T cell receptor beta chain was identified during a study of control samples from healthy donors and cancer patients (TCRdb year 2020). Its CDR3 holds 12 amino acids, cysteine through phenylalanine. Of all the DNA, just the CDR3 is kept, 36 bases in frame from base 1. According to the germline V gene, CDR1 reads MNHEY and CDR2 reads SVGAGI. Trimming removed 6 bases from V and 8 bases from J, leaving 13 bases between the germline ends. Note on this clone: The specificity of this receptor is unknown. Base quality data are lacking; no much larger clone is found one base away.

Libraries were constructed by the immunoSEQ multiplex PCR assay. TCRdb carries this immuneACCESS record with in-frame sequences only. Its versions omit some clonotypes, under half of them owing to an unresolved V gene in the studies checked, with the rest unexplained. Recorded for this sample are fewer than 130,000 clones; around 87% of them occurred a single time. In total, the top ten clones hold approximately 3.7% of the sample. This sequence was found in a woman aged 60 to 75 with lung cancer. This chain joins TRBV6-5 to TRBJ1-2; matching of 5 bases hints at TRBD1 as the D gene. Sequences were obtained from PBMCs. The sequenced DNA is TGTGCCAGCAGACCCGGAAGGGACGGCTACACCTTC. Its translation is CASRPGRDGYTF.